The following is a TCR beta chain sequence with its context. The data derive from a study of T cell changes during pregnancy in multiple sclerosis. Method: immunoSEQ multiplex PCR; TCRdb's copy keeps in-frame clones and lacks some. The sample consists of about 40,000 clones, 85% to 95% of them appearing once. CDR3 size: 17 residues. Trimming cost V 1 base and J 0 bases; bases outside gene matches: 3. The V gene's germline CDR1 is SGHTA and CDR2 FQGNSA. This sequence originates from a female donor with multiple sclerosis, enrolled in a pregnancy study. The chain uses TRBV7-2 and TRBJ1-3, with TRBD1 matching 10 bases. This material consisted of peripheral blood, taken before pregnancy. The CDR3: CASSLGGQGISGNTIYF. The CDR3, as DNA: TGTGCCAGCAGCTTAGGGGGACAGGGGATCTCTGGAAACACCATATATTTT.